The sequence of this T cell receptor (beta chain) was determined in a study of Graves' ophthalmopathy and Graves' hyperthyroidism. General study results and limits: Clonotypes were expanded in thyroid at above 0.001 frequency, and most also appeared in blood.

This clonotype was found many times. The antigen is undetermined. This CDR3 has 14 amino acids. In germline, CDR1 is SNHLY, CDR2 FYNNEI. The germline V and J ends were trimmed by 6 bases and 9 bases, with 15 bases remaining between them. The authors amplified TCR beta CDR3 regions from RNA transcripts. HTBI primers primed a first-round RT-PCR, and a second-round multiplex PCR followed. MiXCR, applied by TCRdb to the multiplex PCR reads, yields one record per CDR3 protein. The sample has about 420,000 distinct CDR3 sequences; approximately 21% are singletons. PBMCs originated in 7.5 to 10 ml of fresh peripheral blood.

V gene TRBV2 combines with J gene TRBJ1-6, with D possibly being TRBD1 (6 bases). The receptor was isolated from a woman in her late teens or twenties with stable Graves' hyperthyroidism. Sequenced sample: peripheral blood. DNA of the CDR3: TGTGCCAGCAGGCCCTCAGGGGAGAGTTCACCCCTCCACTTT. It is translated as CASRPSGESSPLHF.